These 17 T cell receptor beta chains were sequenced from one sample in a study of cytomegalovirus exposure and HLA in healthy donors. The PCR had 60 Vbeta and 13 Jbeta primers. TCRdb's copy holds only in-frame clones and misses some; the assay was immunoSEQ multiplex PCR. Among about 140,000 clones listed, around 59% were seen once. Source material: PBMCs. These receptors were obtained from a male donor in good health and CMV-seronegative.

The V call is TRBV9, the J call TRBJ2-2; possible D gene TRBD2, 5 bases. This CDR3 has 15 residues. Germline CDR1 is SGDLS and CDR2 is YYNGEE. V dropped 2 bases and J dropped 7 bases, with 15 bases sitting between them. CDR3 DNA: TGTGCCAGCAGCGTTTCTGTAGCGTCGCTCGGGGAGCTGTTTTTT. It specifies CASSVSVASLGELFF. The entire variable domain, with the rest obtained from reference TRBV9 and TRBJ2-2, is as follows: DSGVTQTPKHLITATGQRVTLRCSPRSGDLSVYWYQQSLDQGLQFLIQYYNGEERAKGNILERFSAQQFPDLHSELNLSSLELGDSALYFCASSVSVASLGELFFGEGSRLTVL.

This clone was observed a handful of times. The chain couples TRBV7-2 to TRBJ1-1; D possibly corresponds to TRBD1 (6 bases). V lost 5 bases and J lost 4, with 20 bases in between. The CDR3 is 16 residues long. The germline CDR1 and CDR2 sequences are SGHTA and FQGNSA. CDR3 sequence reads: CASSHQGNGLGTEAFF. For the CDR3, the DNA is TGTGCCAGCAGCCATCAGGGGAATGGGTTGGGCACTGAAGCTTTCTTT. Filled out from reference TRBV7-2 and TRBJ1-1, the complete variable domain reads GAGVSQSPSNKVTEKGKDVELRCDPISGHTALYWYRQSLGQGLEFLIYFQGNSAPDKSGLPSDRFSAERTGGSVSTLTIQRTQQEDSAVYLCASSHQGNGLGTEAFFGQGTRLTVV.

For the CDR3, the DNA is TGTGCCAGTAGTATTACAGGGGGCGGTGGTAGCAATCAGCCCCAGCATTTT. Its protein product is CASSITGGGGSNQPQHF. The chain links TRBV19 to TRBJ1-5, with 9 bases matching TRBD1. Germline lookup yields CDR1 LNHDA and CDR2 SQIVND (reference sequence). The CDR3 loop spans 17 amino acids. After removal of 3 bases from V and 0 bases from J, the junction contained 6 bases not matched to a gene.

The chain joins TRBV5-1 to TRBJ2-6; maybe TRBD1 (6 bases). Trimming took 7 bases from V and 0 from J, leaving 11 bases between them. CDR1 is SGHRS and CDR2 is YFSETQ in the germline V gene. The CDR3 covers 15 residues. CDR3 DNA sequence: TGCGCCAGCGAGGTGGGGGCCTCTGGGGCCAACGTCCTGACTTTC. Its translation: CASEVGASGANVLTF.

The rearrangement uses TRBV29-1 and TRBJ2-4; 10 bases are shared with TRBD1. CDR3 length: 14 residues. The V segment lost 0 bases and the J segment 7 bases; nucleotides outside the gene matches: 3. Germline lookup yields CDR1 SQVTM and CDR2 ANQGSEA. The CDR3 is CSVEDGTGVNIQYF. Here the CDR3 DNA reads TGCAGCGTTGAAGACGGGACAGGGGTCAACATTCAGTACTTC. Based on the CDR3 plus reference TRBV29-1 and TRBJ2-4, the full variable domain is SAVISQKPSRDICQRGTSLTIQCQVDSQVTMMFWYRQQPGQSLTLIATANQGSEATYESGFVIDKFPISRPNLTFSTLTVSNMSPEDSSIYLCSVEDGTGVNIQYFGAGTRLSVL.

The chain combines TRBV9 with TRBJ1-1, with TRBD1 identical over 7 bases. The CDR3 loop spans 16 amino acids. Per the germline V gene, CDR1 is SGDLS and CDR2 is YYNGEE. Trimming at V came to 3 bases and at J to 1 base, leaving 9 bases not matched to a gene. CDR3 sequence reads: CASSAALQGRNTEAFF. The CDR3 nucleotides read TGTGCCAGCAGCGCCGCCCTACAGGGGAGGAACACTGAAGCTTTCTTT. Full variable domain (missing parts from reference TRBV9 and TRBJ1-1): DSGVTQTPKHLITATGQRVTLRCSPRSGDLSVYWYQQSLDQGLQFLIQYYNGEERAKGNILERFSAQQFPDLHSELNLSSLELGDSALYFCASSAALQGRNTEAFFGQGTRLTVV.

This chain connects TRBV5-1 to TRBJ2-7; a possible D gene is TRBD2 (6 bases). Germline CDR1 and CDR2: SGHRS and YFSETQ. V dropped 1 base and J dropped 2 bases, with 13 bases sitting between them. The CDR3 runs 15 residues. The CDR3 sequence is CASSLTGDSAYEQYF. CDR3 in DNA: TGCGCCAGCAGCTTGACTGGGGACTCAGCCTACGAGCAGTACTTC.

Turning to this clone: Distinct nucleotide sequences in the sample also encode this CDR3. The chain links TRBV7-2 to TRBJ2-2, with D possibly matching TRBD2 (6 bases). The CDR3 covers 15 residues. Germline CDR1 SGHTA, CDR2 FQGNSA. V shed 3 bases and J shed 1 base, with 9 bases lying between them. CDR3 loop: CASSLGSGNTGELFF. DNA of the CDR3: TGTGCCAGCAGCTTGGGTAGCGGGAACACCGGGGAGCTGTTTTTT.

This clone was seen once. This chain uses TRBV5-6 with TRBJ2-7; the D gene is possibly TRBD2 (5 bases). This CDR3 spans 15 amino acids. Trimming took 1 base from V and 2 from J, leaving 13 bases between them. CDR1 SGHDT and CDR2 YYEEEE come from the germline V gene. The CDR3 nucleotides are TGTGCCAGCAGCTTGCCGAGACGGGGAACCTACGAGCAGTACTTC. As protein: CASSLPRRGTYEQYF.

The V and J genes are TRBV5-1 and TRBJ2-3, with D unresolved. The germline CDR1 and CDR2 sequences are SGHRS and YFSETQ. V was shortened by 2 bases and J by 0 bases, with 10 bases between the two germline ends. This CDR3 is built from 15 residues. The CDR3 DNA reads TGCGCCAGCAGCTTAGCCGATACTAGCACAGATACGCAGTATTTT. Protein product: CASSLADTSTDTQYF.

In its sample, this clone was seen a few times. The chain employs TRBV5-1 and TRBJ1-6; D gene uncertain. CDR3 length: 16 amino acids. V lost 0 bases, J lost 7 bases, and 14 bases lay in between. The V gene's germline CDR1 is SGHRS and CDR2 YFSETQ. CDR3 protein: CASSLAGSRWNSPLHF. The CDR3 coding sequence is TGCGCCAGCAGCTTGGCCGGGTCCCGCTGGAATTCACCCCTCCACTTT.

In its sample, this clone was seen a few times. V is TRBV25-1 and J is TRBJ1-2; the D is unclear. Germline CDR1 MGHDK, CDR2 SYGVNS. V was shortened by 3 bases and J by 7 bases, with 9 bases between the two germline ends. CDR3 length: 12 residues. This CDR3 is CASSDLAPGYTF. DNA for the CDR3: TGTGCCAGCAGTGATTTGGCACCTGGCTACACCTTC.

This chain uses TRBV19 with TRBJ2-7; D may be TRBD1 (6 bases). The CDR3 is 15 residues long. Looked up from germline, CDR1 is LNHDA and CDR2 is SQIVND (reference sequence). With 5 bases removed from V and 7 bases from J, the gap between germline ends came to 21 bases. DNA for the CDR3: TGTGCCAGTAGTCCCCGAGGTGACAGGCTCTGGGAGCAGTACTTC. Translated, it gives CASSPRGDRLWEQYF.

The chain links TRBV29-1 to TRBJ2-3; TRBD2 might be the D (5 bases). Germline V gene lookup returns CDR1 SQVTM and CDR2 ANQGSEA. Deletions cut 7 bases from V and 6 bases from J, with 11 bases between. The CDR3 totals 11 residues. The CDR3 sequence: CSGRTGDTQYF. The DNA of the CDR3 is TGCAGCGGACGTACGGGGGATACGCAGTATTTT.

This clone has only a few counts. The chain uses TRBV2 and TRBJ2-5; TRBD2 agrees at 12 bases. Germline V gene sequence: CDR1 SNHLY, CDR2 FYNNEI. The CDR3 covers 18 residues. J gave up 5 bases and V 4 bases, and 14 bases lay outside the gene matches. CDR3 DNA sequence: TGTGCCAGCAGTGGTCGCGCTAGCGGGGGGGCCTCGTTCGAGACCCAGTACTTC. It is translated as CASSGRASGGASFETQYF. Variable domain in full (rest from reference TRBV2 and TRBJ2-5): EPEVTQTPSHQVTQMGQEVILRCVPISNHLYFYWYRQILGQKVEFLVSFYNNEISEKSEIFDDQFSVERPDGSNFTLKIRSTKLEDSAMYFCASSGRASGGASFETQYFGPGTRLLVL.

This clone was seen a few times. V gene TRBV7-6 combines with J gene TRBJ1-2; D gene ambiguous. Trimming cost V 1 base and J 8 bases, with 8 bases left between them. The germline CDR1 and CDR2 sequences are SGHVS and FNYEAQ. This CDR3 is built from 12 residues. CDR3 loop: CASSLDMEGYTF. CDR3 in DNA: TGTGCCAGCAGCTTAGATATGGAGGGCTACACCTTC.

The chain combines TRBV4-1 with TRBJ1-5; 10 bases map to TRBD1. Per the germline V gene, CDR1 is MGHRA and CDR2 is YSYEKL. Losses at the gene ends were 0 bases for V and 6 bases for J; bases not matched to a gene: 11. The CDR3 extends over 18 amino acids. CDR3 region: CASSQDQRTGGWIQPQHF. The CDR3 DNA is TGCGCCAGCAGCCAAGATCAGCGGACAGGGGGTTGGATTCAGCCCCAGCATTTT.